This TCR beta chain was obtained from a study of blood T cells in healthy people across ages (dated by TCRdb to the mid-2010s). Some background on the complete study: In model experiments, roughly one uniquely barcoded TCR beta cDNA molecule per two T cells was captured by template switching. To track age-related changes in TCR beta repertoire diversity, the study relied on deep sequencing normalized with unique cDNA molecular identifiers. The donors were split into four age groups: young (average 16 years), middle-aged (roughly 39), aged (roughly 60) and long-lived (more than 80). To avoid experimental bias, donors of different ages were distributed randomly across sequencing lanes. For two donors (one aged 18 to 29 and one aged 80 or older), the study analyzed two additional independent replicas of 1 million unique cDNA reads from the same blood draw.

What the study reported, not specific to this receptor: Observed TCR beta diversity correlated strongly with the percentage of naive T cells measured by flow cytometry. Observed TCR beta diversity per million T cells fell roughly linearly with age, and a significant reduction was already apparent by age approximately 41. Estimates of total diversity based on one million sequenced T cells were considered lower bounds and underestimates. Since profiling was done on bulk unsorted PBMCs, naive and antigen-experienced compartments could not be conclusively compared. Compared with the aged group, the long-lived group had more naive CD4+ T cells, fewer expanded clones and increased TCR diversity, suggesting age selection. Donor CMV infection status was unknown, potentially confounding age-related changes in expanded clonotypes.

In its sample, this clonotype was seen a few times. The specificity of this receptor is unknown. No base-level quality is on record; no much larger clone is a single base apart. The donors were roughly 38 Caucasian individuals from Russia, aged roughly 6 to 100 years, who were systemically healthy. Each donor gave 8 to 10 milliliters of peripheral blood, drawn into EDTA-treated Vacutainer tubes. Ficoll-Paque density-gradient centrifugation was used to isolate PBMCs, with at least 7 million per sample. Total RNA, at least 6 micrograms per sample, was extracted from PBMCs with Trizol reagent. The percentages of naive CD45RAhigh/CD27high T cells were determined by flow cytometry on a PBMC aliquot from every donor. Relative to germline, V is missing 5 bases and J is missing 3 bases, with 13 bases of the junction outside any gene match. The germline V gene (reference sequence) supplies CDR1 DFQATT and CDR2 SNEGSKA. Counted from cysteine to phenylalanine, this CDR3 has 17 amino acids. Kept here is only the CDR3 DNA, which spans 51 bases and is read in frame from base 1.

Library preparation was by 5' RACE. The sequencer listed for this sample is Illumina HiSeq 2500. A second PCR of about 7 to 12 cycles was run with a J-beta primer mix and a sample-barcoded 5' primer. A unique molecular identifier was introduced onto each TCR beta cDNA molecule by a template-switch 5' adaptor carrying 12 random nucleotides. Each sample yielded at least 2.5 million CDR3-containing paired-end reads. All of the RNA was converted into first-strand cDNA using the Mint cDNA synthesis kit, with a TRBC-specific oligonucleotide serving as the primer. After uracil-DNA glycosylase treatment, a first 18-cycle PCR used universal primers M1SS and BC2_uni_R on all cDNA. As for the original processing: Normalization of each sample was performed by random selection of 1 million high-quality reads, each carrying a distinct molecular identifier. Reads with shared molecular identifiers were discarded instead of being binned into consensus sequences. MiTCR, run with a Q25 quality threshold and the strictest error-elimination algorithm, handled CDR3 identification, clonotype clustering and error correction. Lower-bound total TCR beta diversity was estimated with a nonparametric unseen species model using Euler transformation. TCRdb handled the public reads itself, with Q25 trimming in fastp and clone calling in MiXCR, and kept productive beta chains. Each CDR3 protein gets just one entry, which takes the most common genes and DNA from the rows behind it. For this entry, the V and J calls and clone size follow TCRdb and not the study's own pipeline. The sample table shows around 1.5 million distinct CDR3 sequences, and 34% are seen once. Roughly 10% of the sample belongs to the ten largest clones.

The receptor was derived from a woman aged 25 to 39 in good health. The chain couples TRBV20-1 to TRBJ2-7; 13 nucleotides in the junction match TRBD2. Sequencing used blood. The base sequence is TGCAGTGCTGGGTCCGGGACTAGCGGGACACTTAACTACGAGCAGTACTTC. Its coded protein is CSAGSGTSGTLNYEQYF.